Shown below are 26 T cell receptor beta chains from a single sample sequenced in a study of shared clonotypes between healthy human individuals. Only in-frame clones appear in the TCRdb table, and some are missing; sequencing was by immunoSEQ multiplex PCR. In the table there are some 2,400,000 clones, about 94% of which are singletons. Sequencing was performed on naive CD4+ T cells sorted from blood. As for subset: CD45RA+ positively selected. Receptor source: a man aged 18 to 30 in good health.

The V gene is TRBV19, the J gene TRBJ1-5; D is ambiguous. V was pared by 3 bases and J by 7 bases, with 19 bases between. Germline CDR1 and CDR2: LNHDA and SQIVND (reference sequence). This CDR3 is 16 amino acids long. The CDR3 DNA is TGTGCCAGTAGTATTGTGGCAGGACCCAGTGAACAGCCCCAGCATTTT. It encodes CASSIVAGPSEQPQHF.

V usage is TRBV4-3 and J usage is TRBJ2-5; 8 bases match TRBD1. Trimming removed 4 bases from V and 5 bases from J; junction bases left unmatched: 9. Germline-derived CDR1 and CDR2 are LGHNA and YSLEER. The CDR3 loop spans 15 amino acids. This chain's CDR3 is CASSPGTGFGETQYF. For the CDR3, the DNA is TGCGCCAGCAGCCCTGGGACAGGCTTTGGGGAGACCCAGTACTTC.

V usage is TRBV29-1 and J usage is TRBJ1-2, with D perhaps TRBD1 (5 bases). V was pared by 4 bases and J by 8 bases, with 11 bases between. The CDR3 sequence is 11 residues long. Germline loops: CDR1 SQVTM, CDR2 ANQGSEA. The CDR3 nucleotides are TGCAGCGTTGTTGAGGGGAGAGGCTACACCTTC. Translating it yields CSVVEGRGYTF.

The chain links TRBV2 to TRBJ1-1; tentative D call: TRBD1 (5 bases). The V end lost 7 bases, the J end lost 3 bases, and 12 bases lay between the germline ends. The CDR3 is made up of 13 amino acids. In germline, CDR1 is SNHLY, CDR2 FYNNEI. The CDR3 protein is CASKPGQDTEAFF. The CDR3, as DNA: TGTGCCAGCAAGCCAGGGCAGGACACTGAAGCTTTCTTT.

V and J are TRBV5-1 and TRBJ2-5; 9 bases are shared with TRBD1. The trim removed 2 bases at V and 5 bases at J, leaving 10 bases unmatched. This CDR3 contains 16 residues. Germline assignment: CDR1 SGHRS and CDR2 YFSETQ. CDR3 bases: TGCGCCAGCAGCTTATGGACAGGGGCCGGTCGGGAGACCCAGTACTTC. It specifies CASSLWTGAGRETQYF.

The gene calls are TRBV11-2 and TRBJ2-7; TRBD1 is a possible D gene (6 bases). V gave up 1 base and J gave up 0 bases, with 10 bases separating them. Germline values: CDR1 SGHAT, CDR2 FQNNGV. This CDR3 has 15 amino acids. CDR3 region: CASSLGQVSSYEQYF. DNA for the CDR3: TGTGCCAGCAGCTTAGGACAGGTGAGCTCCTACGAGCAGTACTTC.

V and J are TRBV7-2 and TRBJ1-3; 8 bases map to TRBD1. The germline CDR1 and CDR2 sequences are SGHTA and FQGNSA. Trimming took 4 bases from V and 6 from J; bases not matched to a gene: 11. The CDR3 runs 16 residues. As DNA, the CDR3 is TGTGCCAGCAGCTCCCCCGGACAGGGCCATTTAAACACCATATATTTT. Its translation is CASSSPGQGHLNTIYF.

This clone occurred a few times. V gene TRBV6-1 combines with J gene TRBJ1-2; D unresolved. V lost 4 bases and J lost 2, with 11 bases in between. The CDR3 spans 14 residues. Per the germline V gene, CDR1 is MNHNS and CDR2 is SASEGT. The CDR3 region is CASSGASPNYGYTF. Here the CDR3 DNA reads TGTGCCAGCAGTGGGGCCAGCCCCAACTATGGCTACACCTTC.

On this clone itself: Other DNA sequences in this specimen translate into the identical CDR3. CDR3 amino acids: CASSVEGSTDTQYF. The CDR3 nucleotides are TGTGCCAGCAGCGTAGAGGGCAGCACAGATACGCAGTATTTT. This rearrangement joins TRBV9 to TRBJ2-3; D uncertain. The germline V gene encodes CDR1 SGDLS and CDR2 YYNGEE. V lost 0 bases and J 0 bases, leaving 5 bases between the germline ends. The CDR3 sequence is 14 residues long.

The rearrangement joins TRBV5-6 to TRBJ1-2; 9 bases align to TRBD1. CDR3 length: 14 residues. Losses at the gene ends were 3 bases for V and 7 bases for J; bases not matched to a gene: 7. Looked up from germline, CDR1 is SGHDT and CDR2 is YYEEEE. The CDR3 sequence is CASSYPTGGFGYTF. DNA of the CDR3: TGTGCCAGCAGCTATCCGACAGGGGGGTTTGGCTACACCTTC.

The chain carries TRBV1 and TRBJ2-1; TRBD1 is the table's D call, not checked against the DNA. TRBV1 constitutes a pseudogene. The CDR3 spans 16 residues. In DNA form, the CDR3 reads TGCACCAGCAGCCAAGAGGCGAGGGGGAGAGGGAGTGAGCAGTTCTTC. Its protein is CTSSQEARGRGSEQFF.

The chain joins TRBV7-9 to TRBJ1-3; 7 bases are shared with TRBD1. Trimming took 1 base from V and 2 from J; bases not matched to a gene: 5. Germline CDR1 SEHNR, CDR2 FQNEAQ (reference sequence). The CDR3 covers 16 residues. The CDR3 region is CASSLGEGGPGNTIYF. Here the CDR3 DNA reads TGTGCCAGCAGCTTAGGCGAAGGGGGCCCTGGAAACACCATATATTTT.

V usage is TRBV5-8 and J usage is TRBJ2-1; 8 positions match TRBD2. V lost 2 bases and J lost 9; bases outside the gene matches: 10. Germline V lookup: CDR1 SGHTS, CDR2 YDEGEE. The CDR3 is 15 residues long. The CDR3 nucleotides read TGTGCCAGCAGCTTAGACGGAGCGGGAGTTGGTGAGCAGTTCTTC. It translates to CASSLDGAGVGEQFF. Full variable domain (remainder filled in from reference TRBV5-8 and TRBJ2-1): EAGVTQSPTHLIKTRGQQATLRCSPISGHTSVYWYQQALGLGLQFLLWYDEGEERNRGNFPPRFSGRQFPNYSSELNVNALELEDSALYLCASSLDGAGVGEQFFGPGTRLTVL.

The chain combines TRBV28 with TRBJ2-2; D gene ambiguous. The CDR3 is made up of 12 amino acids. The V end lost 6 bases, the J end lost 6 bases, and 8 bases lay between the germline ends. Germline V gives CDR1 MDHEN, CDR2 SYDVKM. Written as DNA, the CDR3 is TGTGCCAGCAGCCGGGTATCCGGGGAGCTGTTTTTT. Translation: CASSRVSGELFF.

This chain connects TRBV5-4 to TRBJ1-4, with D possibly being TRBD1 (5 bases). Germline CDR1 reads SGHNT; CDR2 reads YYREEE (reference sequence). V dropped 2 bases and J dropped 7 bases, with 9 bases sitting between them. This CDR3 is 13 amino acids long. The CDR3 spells CASSFEGLEKLFF. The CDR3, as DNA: TGTGCCAGCAGCTTCGAGGGGCTTGAAAAACTGTTTTTT.

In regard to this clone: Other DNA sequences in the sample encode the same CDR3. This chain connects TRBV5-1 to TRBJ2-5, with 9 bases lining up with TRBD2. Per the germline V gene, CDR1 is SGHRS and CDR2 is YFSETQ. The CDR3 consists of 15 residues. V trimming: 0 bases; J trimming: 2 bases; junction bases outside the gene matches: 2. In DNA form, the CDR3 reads TGCGCCAGCAGCTTGGTCCTAGCGGGACAAGAGACCCAGTACTTC. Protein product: CASSLVLAGQETQYF.

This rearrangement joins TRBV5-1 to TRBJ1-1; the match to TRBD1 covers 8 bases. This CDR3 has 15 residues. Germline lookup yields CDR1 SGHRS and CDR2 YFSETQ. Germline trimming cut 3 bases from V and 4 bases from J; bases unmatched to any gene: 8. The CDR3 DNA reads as TGCGCCAGCAGCTCAATGACAGGGGTAGGCACTGAAGCTTTCTTT. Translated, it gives CASSSMTGVGTEAFF. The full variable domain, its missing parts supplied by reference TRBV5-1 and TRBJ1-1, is KAGVTQTPRYLIKTRGQQVTLSCSPISGHRSVSWYQQTPGQGLQFLFEYFSETQRNKGNFPGRFSGRQFSNSRSEMNVSTLELGDSALYLCASSSMTGVGTEAFFGQGTRLTVV.

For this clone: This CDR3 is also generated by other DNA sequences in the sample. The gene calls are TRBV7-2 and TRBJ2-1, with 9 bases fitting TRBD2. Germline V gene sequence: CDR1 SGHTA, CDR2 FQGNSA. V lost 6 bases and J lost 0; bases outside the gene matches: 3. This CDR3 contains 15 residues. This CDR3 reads CASSLAGSSYNEQFF. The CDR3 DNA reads TGTGCCAGCAGTCTAGCGGGAAGCTCCTACAATGAGCAGTTCTTC.

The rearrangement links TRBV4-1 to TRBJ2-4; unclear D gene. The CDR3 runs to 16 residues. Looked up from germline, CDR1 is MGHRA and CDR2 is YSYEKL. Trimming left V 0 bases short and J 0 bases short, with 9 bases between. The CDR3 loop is CASSQDGPLAKNIQYF. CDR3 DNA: TGCGCCAGCAGCCAAGATGGCCCTTTAGCCAAAAACATTCAGTACTTC.

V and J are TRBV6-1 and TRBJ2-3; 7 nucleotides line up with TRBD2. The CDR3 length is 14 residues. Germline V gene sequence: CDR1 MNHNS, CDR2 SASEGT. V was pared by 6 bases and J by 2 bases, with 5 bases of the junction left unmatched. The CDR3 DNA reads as TGTGCCAGCAGCCGGGACTACCTCACAGATACGCAGTATTTT. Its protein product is CASSRDYLTDTQYF.

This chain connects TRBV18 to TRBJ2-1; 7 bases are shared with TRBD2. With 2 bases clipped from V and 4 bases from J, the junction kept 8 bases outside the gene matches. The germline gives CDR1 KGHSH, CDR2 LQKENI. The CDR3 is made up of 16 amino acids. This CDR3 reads CASSPGSGIYYNEQFF. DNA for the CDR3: TGTGCCAGCTCACCAGGCAGCGGGATATATTACAATGAGCAGTTCTTC.

CDR3 bases: TGCGCCAGCAGCCAAGGTGACAGGGATTACACTGAAGCTTTCTTT. Amino acids: CASSQGDRDYTEAFF. This chain connects TRBV4-1 to TRBJ1-1; TRBD1 aligns across 7 bases. The CDR3 runs 15 residues. Germline assignment: CDR1 MGHRA and CDR2 YSYEKL. The trim removed 1 base at V and 3 bases at J, leaving 5 bases unmatched.

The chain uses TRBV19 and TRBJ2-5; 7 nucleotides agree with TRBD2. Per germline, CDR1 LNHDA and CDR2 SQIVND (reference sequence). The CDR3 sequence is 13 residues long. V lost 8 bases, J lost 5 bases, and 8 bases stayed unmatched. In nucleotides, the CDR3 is TGTGCCAGTCGGGGCGGGAGACGGGAGACCCAGTACTTC. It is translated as CASRGGRRETQYF.

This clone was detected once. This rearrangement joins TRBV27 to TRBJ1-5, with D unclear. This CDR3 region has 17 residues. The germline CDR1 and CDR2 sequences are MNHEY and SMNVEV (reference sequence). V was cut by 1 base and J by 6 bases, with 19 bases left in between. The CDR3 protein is CASSLYPLLGRVQPQHF. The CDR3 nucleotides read TGTGCCAGCAGTTTATACCCACTTTTGGGTCGGGTTCAGCCCCAGCATTTT.

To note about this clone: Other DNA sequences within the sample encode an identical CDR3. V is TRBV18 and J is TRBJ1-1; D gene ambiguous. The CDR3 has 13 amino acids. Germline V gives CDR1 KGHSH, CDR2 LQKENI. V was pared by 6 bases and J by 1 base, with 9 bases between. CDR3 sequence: CASSPTQNTEAFF. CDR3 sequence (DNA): TGTGCCAGCTCCCCAACACAGAACACTGAAGCTTTCTTT.

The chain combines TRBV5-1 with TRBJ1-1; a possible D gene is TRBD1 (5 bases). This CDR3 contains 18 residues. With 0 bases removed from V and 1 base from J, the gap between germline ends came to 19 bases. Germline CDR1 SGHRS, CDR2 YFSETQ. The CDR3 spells CASSLDPGDGAGNTEAFF. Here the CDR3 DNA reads TGCGCCAGCAGCTTGGACCCCGGGGACGGGGCCGGGAACACTGAAGCTTTCTTT.